This is a list of T cell receptor beta chains from one sample in a study of CD8 T cells in Susac syndrome. TCRdb redid the calling of the immunoSEQ multiplex PCR reads with MiXCR, one entry per CDR3 protein. The profile shows more than 150,000 distinct CDR3 sequences, about 94% of them singletons. Sequencing was carried out using CD8+ T cells from PBMCs. All receptors come from a human donor with multiple sclerosis. The CDR3 runs from the conserved cysteine through the conserved F or W. A D gene is named only where the DNA matches it firmly. Expanded clones are given a class, and other clones once, few, many or no size at all.

size	D	V	length	J	DNA	CDR3
NA	NA	TRBV15	11	TRBJ1-2	TGTGCCACCAGCAGCGGGTATGGCTACACCTTC	CATSSGYGYTF
NA	NA	TRBV12-3/TRBV12-4	16	TRBJ2-2	TGTGCCAGCAGTCCCTCAGGGACCTCGAACACCGGGGAGCTGTTTTTT	CASSPSGTSNTGELFF
NA	NA	TRBV29-1	12	TRBJ1-5	TGCAGCGTACTGGTAGACGGTCAGCCCCAGCATTTT	CSVLVDGQPQHF
NA	TRBD2	TRBV7-9	15	TRBJ2-1	TGTGCCAGCAGCGGGCGCGGGGGTATCTACAATGAGCAGTTCTTC	CASSGRGGIYNEQFF
NA	NA	TRBV20-1	14	TRBJ2-7	TGCAGTGCTAGAGATATGACGGGGTCGGACGAGCAGTACTTC	CSARDMTGSDEQYF
once	NA	TRBV28	10	TRBJ2-1	TGTGCCAGCGAGTCTGGTGAGCAGTTCTTC	CASESGEQFF
NA	NA	TRBV18	13	TRBJ2-7	TGTGCCAGCTCACCGGACAACTCCTACGAGCAGTACTTC	CASSPDNSYEQYF
NA	TRBD1	TRBV9	16	TRBJ2-5	TGTGCCAGCACCGTGGCCCCGGGACAGTCGCAAGAGACCCAGTACTTC	CASTVAPGQSQETQYF
NA	NA	TRBV7-9	14	TRBJ1-1	TGTGCCAGCAGCTTAGTGGGTCTGACCACTGAAGCTTTCTTT	CASSLVGLTTEAFF
NA	NA	TRBV29-1	17	TRBJ2-7	TGCAGCGTTGAAGGTTGGCAGGCGAATATCTCCACCTACGAGCAGTACTTC	CSVEGWQANISTYEQYF
NA	TRBD1	TRBV11-1	14	TRBJ2-7	TGTGCCAGCAGCTTCCCCTCTACAGGGGACGAGCAGTACTTC	CASSFPSTGDEQYF
NA	NA	TRBV29-1	11	TRBJ2-4	TGCAGCGCTTTTTGGGAAAACATTCAGTACTTC	CSAFWENIQYF
NA	NA	TRBV23-1	18	TRBJ2-2	TGCGCCAGCAGTCAATCGGGGCAATTCAGGGGTTGTGGCGGGGAGCTGTTTTTT	CASSQSGQFRGCGGELFF
NA	NA	TRBV27	10	TRBJ2-1	TGTGCGTGTGGAGAGGGTGAGCAGTTCTTC	CACGEGEQFF
NA	TRBD2	TRBV29-1	16	TRBJ2-1	TGCAGCGTTGAAGGACTGGGGGGGAGTACCTACAATGAGCAGTTCTTC	CSVEGLGGSTYNEQFF
NA	TRBD2	TRBV29-1	14	TRBJ2-3	TGCAGCGTGGTAGCGGGGGGCAGGATCAATACGCAGTATTTT	CSVVAGGRINTQYF
NA	NA	TRBV7-9	11	TRBJ2-7	TGTGCCAGCAGCGGCGGGGACGAGCAGTACTTC	CASSGGDEQYF
NA	TRBD1	TRBV30	15	TRBJ2-6	TGTGCCTGGAGGAAGACAGGGCTGGGGGCCAACGTCCTGACTTTC	CAWRKTGLGANVLTF
NA	TRBD2	TRBV28	15	TRBJ2-5	TGTGCCAGCGGGGAAGTGGGAGGGAAACAGGAGACCCAGTACTTC	CASGEVGGKQETQYF
NA	TRBD1	TRBV4-1	19	TRBJ1-4	TGCGCCAGCAGCCAAGATCACCCACCGACAGGGTCTAAGGAAGAAAAACTGTTTTTT	CASSQDHPPTGSKEEKLFF
NA	TRBD1	TRBV11-2	15	TRBJ2-3	TGTGCCATCCGCAACCGGGACAGCATGGTAGATACGCAGTATTTT	CAIRNRDSMVDTQYF
NA	NA	TRBV5-1	14	TRBJ2-7	TGCGCCAGCAGCTTGTACGGTCTTACCTACGAGCAGTACTTC	CASSLYGLTYEQYF
NA	NA	TRBV19	17	TRBJ1-1	TGTGCCAGTAGTAGGACCCGACGGGAGCCAGTGAACACTGAAGCTTTCTTT	CASSRTRREPVNTEAFF
NA	NA	TRBV29-1	15	TRBJ1-2	TGCAGCGTCTCTACGCCATTGCGCGCTGATTGGGGCTACACCTTC	CSVSTPLRADWGYTF
NA	NA	TRBV7-9	13	TRBJ1-2	TGTGCCAGCAGCCCACCGACAGAGTATGGCTACACCTTC	CASSPPTEYGYTF
NA	NA	TRBV4-2	14	TRBJ2-3	TGTGCCAGCAGCCAAGAATTGGGCACAGATACGCAGTATTTT	CASSQELGTDTQYF
NA	NA	TRBV28	13	TRBJ1-2	TGTGCCAGCAGTTTGAGGACCCCGCTGGGCTACACCTTC	CASSLRTPLGYTF
NA	TRBD1	TRBV27	14	TRBJ1-2	TGTGCCAGCAGTTTATCAGGGGGCGTCTATGGCTACACCTTC	CASSLSGGVYGYTF
NA	NA	TRBV29-1	16	TRBJ1-2	TGCAGCGTTGAAGATAGTCACCAAGGGGTTTCTTTTGGCTACACCTTC	CSVEDSHQGVSFGYTF
NA	NA	TRBV27	13	TRBJ2-7	TGTGCCAGCGCCGGGACAACGGCCTACGAGCAGTACTTC	CASAGTTAYEQYF
NA	NA	TRBV2	12	TRBJ2-7	TGTGCCAGCAGGGCGGGTAAATACGAGCAGTACTTC	CASRAGKYEQYF
once	TRBD2	TRBV7-3	15	TRBJ2-5	TGTGCCAGCAGCAGGGGACTAGCGGTCCAAGAGACCCAGTACTTC	CASSRGLAVQETQYF
NA	NA	TRBV27	14	TRBJ1-2	TGTGCCAGCAGTTGGGCAGGTAGCGCCTATGGCTACACCTTC	CASSWAGSAYGYTF
NA	NA	TRBV7-9	14	TRBJ1-1	TGTGCCAGCAGCTCCGCGACAGGCCACACTGAAGCTTTCTTT	CASSSATGHTEAFF
NA	TRBD1	TRBV27	13	TRBJ1-2	TGTGCCAGCAGGGCGACAGGGGAAAGTGGCTACACCTTC	CASRATGESGYTF